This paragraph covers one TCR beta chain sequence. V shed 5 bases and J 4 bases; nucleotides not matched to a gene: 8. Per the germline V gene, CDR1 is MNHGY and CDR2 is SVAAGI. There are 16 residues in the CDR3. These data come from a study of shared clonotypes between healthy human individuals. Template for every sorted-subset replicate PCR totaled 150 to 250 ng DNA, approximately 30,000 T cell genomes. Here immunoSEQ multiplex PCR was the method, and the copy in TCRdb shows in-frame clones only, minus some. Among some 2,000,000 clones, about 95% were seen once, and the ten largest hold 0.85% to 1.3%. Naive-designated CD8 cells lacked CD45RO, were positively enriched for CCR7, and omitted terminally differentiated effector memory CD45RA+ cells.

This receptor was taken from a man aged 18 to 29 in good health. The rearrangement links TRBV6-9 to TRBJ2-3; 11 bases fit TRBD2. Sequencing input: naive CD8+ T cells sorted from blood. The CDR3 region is CASSLSGRAGADTQYF. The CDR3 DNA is TGTGCCAGCAGTCTTAGCGGGAGGGCCGGGGCAGATACGCAGTATTTT.